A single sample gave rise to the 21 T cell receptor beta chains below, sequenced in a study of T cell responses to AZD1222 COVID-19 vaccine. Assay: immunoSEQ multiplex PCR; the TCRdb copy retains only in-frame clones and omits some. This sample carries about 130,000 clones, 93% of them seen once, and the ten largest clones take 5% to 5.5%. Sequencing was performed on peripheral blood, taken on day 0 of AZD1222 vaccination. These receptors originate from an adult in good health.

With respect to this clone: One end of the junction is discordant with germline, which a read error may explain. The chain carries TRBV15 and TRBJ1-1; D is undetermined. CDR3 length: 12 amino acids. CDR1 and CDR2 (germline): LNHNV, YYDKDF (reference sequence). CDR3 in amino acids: CATSRDTGECEF. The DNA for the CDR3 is TGTGCCACCAGCAGAGATACGGGCGAATGCGAATTT.

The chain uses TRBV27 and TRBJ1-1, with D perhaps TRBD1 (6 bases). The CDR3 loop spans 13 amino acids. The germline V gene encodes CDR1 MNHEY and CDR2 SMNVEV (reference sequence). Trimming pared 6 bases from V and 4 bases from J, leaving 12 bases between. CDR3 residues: CASRTGSGTEAFF. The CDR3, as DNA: TGTGCCAGCAGGACAGGCTCGGGCACTGAAGCTTTCTTT.

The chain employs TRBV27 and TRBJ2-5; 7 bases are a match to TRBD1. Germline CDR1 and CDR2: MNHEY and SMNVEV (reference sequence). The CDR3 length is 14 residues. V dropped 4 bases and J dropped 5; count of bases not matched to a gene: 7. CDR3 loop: CASSSDRAGETQYF. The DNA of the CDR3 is TGTGCCAGCAGTTCAGACAGGGCCGGGGAGACCCAGTACTTC.

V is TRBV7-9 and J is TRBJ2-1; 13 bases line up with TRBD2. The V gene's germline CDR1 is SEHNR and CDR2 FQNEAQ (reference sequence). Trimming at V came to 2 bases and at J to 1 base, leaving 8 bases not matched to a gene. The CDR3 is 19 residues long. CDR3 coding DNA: TGTGCCAGCAGCTTATTCTTGACTAGCGGGAGGATATCCTACAATGAGCAGTTCTTC. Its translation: CASSLFLTSGRISYNEQFF.

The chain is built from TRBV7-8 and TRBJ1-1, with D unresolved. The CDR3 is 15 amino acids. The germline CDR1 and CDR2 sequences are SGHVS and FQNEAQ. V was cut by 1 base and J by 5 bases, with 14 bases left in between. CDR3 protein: CASSLVSGSGTEAFF. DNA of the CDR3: TGTGCCAGCAGCTTAGTTTCGGGGTCCGGGACTGAAGCTTTCTTT. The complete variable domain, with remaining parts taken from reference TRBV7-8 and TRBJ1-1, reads GAGVSQSPRYKVAKRGQDVALRCDPISGHVSLFWYQQALGQGPEFLTYFQNEAQLDKSGLPSDRFFAERPEGSVSTLKIQRTQQEDSAVYLCASSLVSGSGTEAFFGQGTRLTVV.

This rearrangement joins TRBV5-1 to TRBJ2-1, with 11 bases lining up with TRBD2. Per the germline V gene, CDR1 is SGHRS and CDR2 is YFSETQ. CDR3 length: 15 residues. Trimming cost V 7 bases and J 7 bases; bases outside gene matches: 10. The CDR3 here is CASRLLAGGGNEQFF. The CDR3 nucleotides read TGCGCCAGCCGTCTCTTAGCGGGAGGGGGGAATGAGCAGTTCTTC.

The CDR3 DNA follows: TGTGCCATCAGTGAAACGCAGGGGAGCTCCTACGAGCAGTACTTC. Translation gives CAISETQGSSYEQYF. The chain recombines TRBV10-3 with TRBJ2-7, with a weak D call TRBD1 (6 bases). The CDR3 runs to 15 residues. Germline values: CDR1 ENHRY, CDR2 SYGVKD. Trimming removed 3 bases at V and 0 bases at J, with 12 bases between.

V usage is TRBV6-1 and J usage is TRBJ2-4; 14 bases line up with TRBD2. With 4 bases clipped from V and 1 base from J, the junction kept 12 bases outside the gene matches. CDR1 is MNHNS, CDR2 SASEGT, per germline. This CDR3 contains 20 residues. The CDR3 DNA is TGTGCCAGCAGTGTAACCCGGACTAGCGGGAGGTTGTGGGCCAAAAACATTCAGTACTTC. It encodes CASSVTRTSGRLWAKNIQYF.

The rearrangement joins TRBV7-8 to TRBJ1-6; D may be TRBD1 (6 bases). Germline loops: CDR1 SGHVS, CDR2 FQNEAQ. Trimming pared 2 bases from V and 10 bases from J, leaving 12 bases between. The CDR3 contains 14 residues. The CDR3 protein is CASSLWGAGSPLHF. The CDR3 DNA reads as TGTGCCAGCAGCTTATGGGGGGCTGGGTCACCCCTCCACTTT. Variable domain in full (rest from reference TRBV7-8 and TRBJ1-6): GAGVSQSPRYKVAKRGQDVALRCDPISGHVSLFWYQQALGQGPEFLTYFQNEAQLDKSGLPSDRFFAERPEGSVSTLKIQRTQQEDSAVYLCASSLWGAGSPLHFGNGTRLTVT.

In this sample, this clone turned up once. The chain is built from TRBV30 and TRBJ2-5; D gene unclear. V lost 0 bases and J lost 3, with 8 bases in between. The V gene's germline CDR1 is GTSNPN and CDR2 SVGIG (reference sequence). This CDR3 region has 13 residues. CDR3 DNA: TGTGCCTGGAGTGTAATGGAAAAAGAGACCCAGTACTTC. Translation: CAWSVMEKETQYF.

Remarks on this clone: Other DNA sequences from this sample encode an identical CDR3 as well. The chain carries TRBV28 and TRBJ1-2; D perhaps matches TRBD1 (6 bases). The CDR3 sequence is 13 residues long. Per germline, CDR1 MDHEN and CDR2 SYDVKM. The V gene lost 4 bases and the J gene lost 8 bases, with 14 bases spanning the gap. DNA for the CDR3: TGTGCCAGCAGTTCCTCAGGGGCGCGAGGCTACACCTTC. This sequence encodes CASSSSGARGYTF.

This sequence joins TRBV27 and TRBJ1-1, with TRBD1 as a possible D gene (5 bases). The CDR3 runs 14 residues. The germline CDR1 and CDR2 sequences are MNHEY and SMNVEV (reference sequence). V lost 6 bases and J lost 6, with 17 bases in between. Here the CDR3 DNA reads TGTGCCAGCAGATTGAAAGAAAGGGGTTCTGAAGCTTTCTTT. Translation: CASRLKERGSEAFF.

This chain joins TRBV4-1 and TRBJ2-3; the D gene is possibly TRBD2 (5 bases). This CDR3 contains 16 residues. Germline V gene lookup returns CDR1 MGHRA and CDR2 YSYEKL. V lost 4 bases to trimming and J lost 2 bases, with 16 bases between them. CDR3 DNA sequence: TGCGCCAGCAGCCGAACGTCGACTAAACCCACAGATACGCAGTATTTT. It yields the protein CASSRTSTKPTDTQYF.

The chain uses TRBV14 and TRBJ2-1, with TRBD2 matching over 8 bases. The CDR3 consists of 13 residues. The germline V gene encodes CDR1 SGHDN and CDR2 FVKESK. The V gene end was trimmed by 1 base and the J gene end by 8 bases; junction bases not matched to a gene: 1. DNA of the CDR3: TGTGCCAGCAGCCAAGCGGGGGGGGATGAGCAGTTCTTC. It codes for CASSQAGGDEQFF.

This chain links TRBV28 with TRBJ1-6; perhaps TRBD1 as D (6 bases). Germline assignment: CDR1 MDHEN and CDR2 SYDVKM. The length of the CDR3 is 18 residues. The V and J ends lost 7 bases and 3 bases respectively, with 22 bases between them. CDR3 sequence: CASTLKLQGRGYNSPLHF. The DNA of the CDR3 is TGTGCCAGCACACTTAAGTTACAGGGCCGGGGCTATAATTCACCCCTCCACTTT.

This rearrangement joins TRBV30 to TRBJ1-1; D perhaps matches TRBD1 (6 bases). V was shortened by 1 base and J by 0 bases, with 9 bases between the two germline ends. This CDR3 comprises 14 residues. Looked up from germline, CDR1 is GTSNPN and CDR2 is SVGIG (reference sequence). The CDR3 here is CAWSAGQLNTEAFF. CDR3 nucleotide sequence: TGTGCCTGGAGTGCAGGACAGCTGAACACTGAAGCTTTCTTT.

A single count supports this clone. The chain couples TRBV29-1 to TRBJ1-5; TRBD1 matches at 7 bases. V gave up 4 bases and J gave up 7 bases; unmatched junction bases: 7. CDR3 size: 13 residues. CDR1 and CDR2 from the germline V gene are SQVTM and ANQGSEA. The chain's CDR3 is CSVGQGAWQPQHF. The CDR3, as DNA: TGCAGCGTTGGACAGGGAGCTTGGCAGCCCCAGCATTTT.

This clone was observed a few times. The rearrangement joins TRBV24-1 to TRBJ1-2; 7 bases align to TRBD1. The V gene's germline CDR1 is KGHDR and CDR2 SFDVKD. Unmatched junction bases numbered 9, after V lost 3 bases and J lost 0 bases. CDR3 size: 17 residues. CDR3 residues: CATSDASRDRTNYGYTF. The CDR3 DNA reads TGTGCCACCAGTGATGCAAGCCGGGACAGAACTAACTATGGCTACACCTTC.

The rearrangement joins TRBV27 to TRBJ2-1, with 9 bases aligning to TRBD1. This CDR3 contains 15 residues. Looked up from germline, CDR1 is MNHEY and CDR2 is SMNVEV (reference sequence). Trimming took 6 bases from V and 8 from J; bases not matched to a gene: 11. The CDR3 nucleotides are TGTGCCAGCAGCCTAACAGGGGGCGCAGACGATGAGCAGTTCTTC. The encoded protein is CASSLTGGADDEQFF.

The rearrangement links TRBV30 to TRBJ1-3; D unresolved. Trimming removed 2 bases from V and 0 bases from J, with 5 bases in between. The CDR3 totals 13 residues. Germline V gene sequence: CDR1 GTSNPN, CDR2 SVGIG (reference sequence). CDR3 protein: CAWSISSGNTIYF. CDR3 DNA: TGTGCCTGGAGTATAAGCTCTGGAAACACCATATATTTT.

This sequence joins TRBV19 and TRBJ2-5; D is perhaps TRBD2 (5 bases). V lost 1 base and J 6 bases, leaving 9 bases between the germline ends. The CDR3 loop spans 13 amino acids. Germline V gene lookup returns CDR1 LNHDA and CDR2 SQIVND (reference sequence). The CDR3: CASSIGRRQTQYF. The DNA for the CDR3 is TGTGCCAGTAGTATAGGGAGGAGGCAGACCCAGTACTTC.